The present entry profiles one T cell receptor (beta chain) with its context. Its target is unknown. A multiplex PCR was run with 60 Vbeta primers and 13 Jbeta primers. Sequencing was performed with immunoSEQ multiplex PCR; in TCRdb, only in-frame clones are kept and a portion is missing. Of roughly 130,000 clones listed, 75% to 85% are singletons. This sample is drawn from a study of cytomegalovirus exposure and HLA in healthy donors. Findings and caveats of the study: A later analysis, which compared TCR beta chains of equal frequency, found the HLA-associated ones more clonally expanded. It has been reported that TCR beta sequences accurately predicted the HLA-A and HLA-B alleles of most subjects.

The germline V gene has CDR1 SGHNT and CDR2 YYREEE (reference sequence). The length of the CDR3 is 15 residues. V lost 4 bases and J lost 2, with 15 bases in between. This sequence originates from a male donor in good health and CMV-seronegative. This sequence joins TRBV5-4 and TRBJ1-2; TRBD1 might be the D (6 bases). Source material: PBMCs. The CDR3 reads CASSRAGTPNYGYTF. Written as DNA, the CDR3 is TGTGCCAGCAGCCGGGCCGGGACACCGAACTATGGCTACACCTTC.